This entry lists 13 T cell receptor beta chains sequenced from one sample in a study of OX40 agonist ivuxolimab in advanced cancers. Libraries were built with the immunoSEQ multiplex PCR assay. This is the immuneACCESS table as TCRdb keeps it, with only in-frame sequences that have V and J called. A part of the clones is gone; compared with another copy, unresolved V genes explain less than half, and the rest is unexplained. The sample records 45,000 to 50,000 clones, 75% to 90% of which are singletons. The top ten clones comprise just over 50% of the sample. The sample was CD4+ or CD8+ T cells sorted from blood, taken in a trial of the OX40 agonist ivuxolimab. These receptors were taken from an adult with an advanced solid tumor such as melanoma, head and neck, liver or kidney cancer.

This chain uses TRBV7-8 with TRBJ1-1, with 7 nucleotides matching TRBD1. This CDR3 spans 14 amino acids. Losses at the gene ends were 2 bases for V and 5 bases for J; bases not matched to a gene: 5. In germline, CDR1 is SGHVS, CDR2 FQNEAQ. CDR3 nucleotide sequence: TGTGCCAGCAGCTTACTACAGGGGAATACTGAAGCTTTCTTT. Its translation is CASSLLQGNTEAFF.

The chain carries TRBV7-2 and TRBJ2-1; D is uncertain. The CDR3 loop spans 17 amino acids. With 7 bases removed from V and 8 bases from J, the gap between germline ends came to 27 bases. CDR1 is SGHTA, CDR2 FQGNSA, per germline. CDR3 sequence: CASNPWAGRSQSDEQFF. The CDR3 DNA sequence: TGTGCCAGCAACCCTTGGGCAGGCCGGAGCCAATCGGATGAGCAGTTCTTC.

The chain combines TRBV14 with TRBJ2-1; 9 bases align to TRBD2. CDR3 size: 16 residues. V trimming: 1 base; J trimming: 4 bases; junction bases outside the gene matches: 5. The germline gives CDR1 SGHDN, CDR2 FVKESK. In DNA form, the CDR3 reads TGTGCCAGCAGCCAAGGCGCTAGCGGGAATTACAATGAGCAGTTCTTC. This encodes CASSQGASGNYNEQFF.

J is TRBJ1-6 and V is TRBV7-2, with a weak D call TRBD1 (6 bases). Germline lookup yields CDR1 SGHTA and CDR2 FQGNSA. Trimming cost V 3 bases and J 5 bases, with 14 bases left between them. The CDR3 is made up of 16 amino acids. The CDR3 DNA follows: TGTGCCAGCAGCTTGGTGGGGGGCGAGAATAATTCACCCCTCCACTTT. Residues: CASSLVGGENNSPLHF.

The CDR3 coding sequence is TGTGCCAGCAGTTGGGAGGGGACTAATGAAAAACTGTTTTTT. Translating it yields CASSWEGTNEKLFF. The gene calls are TRBV27 and TRBJ1-4; TRBD1 is a possible D gene (5 bases). Germline V gene lookup returns CDR1 MNHEY and CDR2 SMNVEV (reference sequence). This CDR3 region has 14 residues. Trimming took 4 bases from V and 2 from J, leaving 8 bases between them.

The rearrangement links TRBV4-1 to TRBJ2-7; D gene ambiguous. The CDR3 is 14 amino acids. Trimming removed 2 bases at V and 4 bases at J, with 12 bases between. Germline assignment: CDR1 MGHRA and CDR2 YSYEKL. The DNA for the CDR3 is TGCGCCAGCAGCCAACCGGGTCGGTCGTACGAGCAGTACTTC. Its translation is CASSQPGRSYEQYF.

The CDR3 DNA follows: TGTGCCAGTAGTTTCCCCTGGACTAGCGGGTTGTACAATGAGCAGTTCTTC. Encoded protein: CASSFPWTSGLYNEQFF. The chain joins TRBV19 to TRBJ2-1; 11 bases map to TRBD2. Germline V gives CDR1 LNHDA, CDR2 SQIVND (reference sequence). The trim removed 5 bases at V and 4 bases at J, leaving 10 bases unmatched. The CDR3 length is 17 residues.

V and J are TRBV6-4 and TRBJ2-1; no reliable D call. Looked up from germline, CDR1 is MRHNA and CDR2 is SNTAGT. The ends were cut back, 1 base at V and 8 bases at J, with 12 bases in the middle. The length of the CDR3 is 14 residues. The CDR3 coding sequence is TGTGCCAGCAGTGACTTACCTTCGTCCGATGAGCAGTTCTTC. Translated: CASSDLPSSDEQFF.

J is TRBJ2-1 and V is TRBV5-1, with D maybe TRBD1 (5 bases). V was shortened by 0 bases and J by 7 bases, with 17 bases between the two germline ends. CDR3 length: 16 amino acids. Per the germline V gene, CDR1 is SGHRS and CDR2 is YFSETQ. The CDR3 nucleotides read TGCGCCAGCAGCTTGGTCCAGGGTAGAGCGAGTAATGAGCAGTTCTTC. It encodes CASSLVQGRASNEQFF.

Regarding this clone: The junction departs from the called germline gene at one end, perhaps through a read error. The chain joins TRBV9 to TRBJ1-2; the D gene is possibly TRBD1 (5 bases). Germline assignment: CDR1 SGDLS and CDR2 YYNGEE. The CDR3 is 13 amino acids. The CDR3 protein is CASSVDRLGGMAF. CDR3 nucleotides: TGTGCCAGCAGCGTAGACAGGCTCGGGGGAATGGCCTTC.

The J gene is TRBJ1-1, the V gene TRBV2; no definite D call. Trimming cost V 8 bases and J 8 bases, with 3 bases left between them. The CDR3 runs to 8 residues. Per the germline V gene, CDR1 is SNHLY and CDR2 is FYNNEI. The CDR3 is CASLEAFF. DNA for the CDR3: TGTGCCAGCCTCGAAGCTTTCTTT.

V and J are TRBV9 and TRBJ2-5; D may be TRBD1 (6 bases). The CDR3 length is 16 residues. With 0 bases removed from V and 4 bases from J, the gap between germline ends came to 16 bases. Germline values: CDR1 SGDLS, CDR2 YYNGEE. The CDR3 loop is CASSVEGQGPSETQYF. For the CDR3, the DNA is TGTGCCAGCAGCGTAGAAGGTCAGGGGCCGTCAGAGACCCAGTACTTC.

The chain carries TRBV5-8 and TRBJ1-2, with D tentatively TRBD1 (5 bases). The CDR3 has 15 residues. The V gene lost 4 bases and the J gene lost 8 bases, with 21 bases spanning the gap. The germline V gene has CDR1 SGHTS and CDR2 YDEGEE. This CDR3 reads CASSVAGTRLGGYTF. CDR3 nucleotide sequence: TGTGCCAGCAGCGTAGCCGGGACGCGGCTCGGAGGCTACACCTTC.